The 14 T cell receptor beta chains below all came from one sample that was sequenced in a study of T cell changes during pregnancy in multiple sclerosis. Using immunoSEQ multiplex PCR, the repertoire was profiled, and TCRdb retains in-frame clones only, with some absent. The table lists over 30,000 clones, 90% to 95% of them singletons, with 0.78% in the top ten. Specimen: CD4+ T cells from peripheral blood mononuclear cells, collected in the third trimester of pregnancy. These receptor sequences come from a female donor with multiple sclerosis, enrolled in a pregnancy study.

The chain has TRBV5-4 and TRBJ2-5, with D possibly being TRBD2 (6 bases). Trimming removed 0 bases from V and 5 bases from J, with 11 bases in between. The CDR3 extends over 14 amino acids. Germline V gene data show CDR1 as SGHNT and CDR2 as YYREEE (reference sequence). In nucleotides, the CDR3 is TGTGCCAGCAGCTTGGCGGCGGGATCGGAGACCCAGTACTTC. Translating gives CASSLAAGSETQYF.

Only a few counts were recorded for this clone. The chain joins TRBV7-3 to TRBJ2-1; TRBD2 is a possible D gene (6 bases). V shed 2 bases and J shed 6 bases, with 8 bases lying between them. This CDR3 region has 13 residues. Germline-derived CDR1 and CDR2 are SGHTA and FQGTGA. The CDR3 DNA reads TGTGCCAGCAGCTTAGGAGGGCCCAATGAGCAGTTCTTC. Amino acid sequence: CASSLGGPNEQFF.

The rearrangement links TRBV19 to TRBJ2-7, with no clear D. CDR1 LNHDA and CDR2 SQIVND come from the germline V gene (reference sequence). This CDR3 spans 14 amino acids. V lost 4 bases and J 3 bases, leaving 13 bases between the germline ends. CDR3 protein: CASSTTTPGYEQYF. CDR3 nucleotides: TGTGCCAGTAGTACGACAACCCCTGGCTACGAGCAGTACTTC.

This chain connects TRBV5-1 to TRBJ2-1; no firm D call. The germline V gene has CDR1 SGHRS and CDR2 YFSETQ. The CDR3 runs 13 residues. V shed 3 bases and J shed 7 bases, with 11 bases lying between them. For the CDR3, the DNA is TGCGCCAGCAGCTCCCGAGACGGGAATGAGCAGTTCTTC. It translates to CASSSRDGNEQFF. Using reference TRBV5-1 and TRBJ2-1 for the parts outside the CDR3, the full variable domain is KAGVTQTPRYLIKTRGQQVTLSCSPISGHRSVSWYQQTPGQGLQFLFEYFSETQRNKGNFPGRFSGRQFSNSRSEMNVSTLELGDSALYLCASSSRDGNEQFFGPGTRLTVL.

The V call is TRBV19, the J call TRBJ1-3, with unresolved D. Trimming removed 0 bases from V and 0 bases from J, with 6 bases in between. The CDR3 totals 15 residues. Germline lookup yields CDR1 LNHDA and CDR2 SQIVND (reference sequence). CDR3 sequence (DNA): TGTGCCAGTAGTATAGAGCGGGGCTCTGGAAACACCATATATTTT. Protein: CASSIERGSGNTIYF. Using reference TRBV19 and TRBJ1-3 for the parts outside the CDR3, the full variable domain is DGGITQSPKYLFRKEGQNVTLSCEQNLNHDAMYWYRQDPGQGLRLIYYSQIVNDFQKGDIAEGYSVSREKKESFPLTVTSAQKNPTAFYLCASSIERGSGNTIYFGEGSWLTVV.

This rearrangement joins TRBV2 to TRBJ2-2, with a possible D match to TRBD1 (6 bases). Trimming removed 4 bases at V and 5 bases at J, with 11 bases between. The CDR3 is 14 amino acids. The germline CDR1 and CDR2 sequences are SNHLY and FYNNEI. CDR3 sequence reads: CASSGQGPTGELFF. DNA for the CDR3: TGTGCCAGCAGTGGGCAGGGGCCTACCGGGGAGCTGTTTTTT.

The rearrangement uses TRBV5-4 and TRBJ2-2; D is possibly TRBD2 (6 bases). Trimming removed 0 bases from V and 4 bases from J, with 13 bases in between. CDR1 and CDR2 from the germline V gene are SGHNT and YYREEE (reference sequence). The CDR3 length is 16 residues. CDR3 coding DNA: TGTGCCAGCAGCTTGGATGCGGGGCAGAGCACCGGGGAGCTGTTTTTT. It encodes CASSLDAGQSTGELFF.

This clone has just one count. The chain's CDR3 is CASSGTGTGGGETQYF. The CDR3 bases are TGCGCCAGCAGCGGGACGGGGACAGGGGGAGGAGAGACCCAGTACTTC. The chain combines TRBV5-1 with TRBJ2-5; 11 nucleotides agree with TRBD1. CDR3 length: 16 residues. V shed 4 bases and J 4 bases; nucleotides not matched to a gene: 9. CDR1 is SGHRS, CDR2 YFSETQ, per germline.

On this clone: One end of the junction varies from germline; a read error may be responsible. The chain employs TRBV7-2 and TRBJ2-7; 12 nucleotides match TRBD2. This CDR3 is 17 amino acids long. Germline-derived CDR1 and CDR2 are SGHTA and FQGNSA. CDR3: CASSWTSGKVTLYGQYF. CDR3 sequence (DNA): TGTGCCAGCAGCTGGACTAGCGGGAAGGTGACCCTCTACGGGCAGTACTTC.

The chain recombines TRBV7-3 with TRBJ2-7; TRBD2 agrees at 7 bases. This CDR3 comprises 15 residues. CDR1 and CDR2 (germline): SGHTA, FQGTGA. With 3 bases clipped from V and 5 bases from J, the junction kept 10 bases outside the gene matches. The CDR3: CASSFLTSGIDEQYF. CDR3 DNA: TGTGCCAGCAGCTTTCTTACCAGCGGGATCGACGAGCAGTACTTC.

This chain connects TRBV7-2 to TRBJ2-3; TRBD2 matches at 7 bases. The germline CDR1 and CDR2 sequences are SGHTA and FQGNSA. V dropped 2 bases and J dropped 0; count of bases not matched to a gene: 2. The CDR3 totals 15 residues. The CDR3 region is CASSLSLASTDTQYF. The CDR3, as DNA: TGTGCCAGCAGCTTATCACTAGCGAGCACAGATACGCAGTATTTT.

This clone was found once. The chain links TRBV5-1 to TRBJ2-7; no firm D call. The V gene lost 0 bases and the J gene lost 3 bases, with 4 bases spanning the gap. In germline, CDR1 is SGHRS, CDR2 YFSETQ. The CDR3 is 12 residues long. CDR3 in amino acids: CASSLVHYEQYF. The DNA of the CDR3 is TGCGCCAGCAGCTTGGTCCACTACGAGCAGTACTTC.

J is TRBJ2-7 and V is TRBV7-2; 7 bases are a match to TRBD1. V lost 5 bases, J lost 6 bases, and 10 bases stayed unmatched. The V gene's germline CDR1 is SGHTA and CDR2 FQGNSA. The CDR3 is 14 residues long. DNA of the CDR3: TGTGCCAGCAGCCCGCACTCTGACAGGGTCGAGCAGTACTTC. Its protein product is CASSPHSDRVEQYF.

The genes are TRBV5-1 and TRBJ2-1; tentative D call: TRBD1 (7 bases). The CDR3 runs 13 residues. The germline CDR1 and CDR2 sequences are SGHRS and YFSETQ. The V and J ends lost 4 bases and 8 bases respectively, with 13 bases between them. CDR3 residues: CASSPDREDEQFF. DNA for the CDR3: TGCGCCAGCAGCCCCGACAGGGAGGATGAGCAGTTCTTC.